This TCR beta chain was sequenced in a study of blood T cell repertoires in COVID-19. Whole-study context: Material from acute and convalescent COVID-19 was sourced from the United States, Italy and Spain. In each case, the material was cDNA or gDNA derived from T cells, B-cell-depleted T cells, or PBMCs.

V lost 5 bases to trimming and J lost 4 bases; unmatched junction nucleotides: 5. The CDR3 spans 14 residues. Germline values: CDR1 SGHDN, CDR2 FVKESK. Original analysis: Amplification with reference gene primers provided the estimates of nucleated cell counts. The data were produced by immunoSEQ multiplex PCR, yet TCRdb's version contains in-frame clones alone and is incomplete. V and J calls and clone size follow that table, whereas D and trimming were derived from the DNA. This table has some 100,000 clones, 84% appearing once. Input material: peripheral blood. This chain links TRBV14 with TRBJ1-5; 7 bases map to TRBD1. The TCR originated in a woman aged 50 to 60 with acute or convalescent COVID-19. The chain's CDR3 is CASSFQQGNQPQHF. The CDR3 DNA sequence: TGTGCCAGCAGCTTTCAACAGGGGAATCAGCCCCAGCATTTT.